Shown below are 21 T cell receptor beta chains from a single sample sequenced in a study of read filtering for tumor transcriptome and immune sequencing. From approximately 400 ng of RNA, a library with molecular barcoded alpha/delta and beta/gamma adaptors was made. TCRdb re-derived calls from the reads in MiXCR, one entry per CDR3 protein. The sample holds under 150,000 distinct CDR3 sequences, roughly 13% seen once. Input material: a population of CD138-negative cells sorted from bone marrow. The receptors here all came from a donor aged 40 or over with multiple myeloma.

This clonotype has ten or more counts. The chain carries TRBV11-2 and TRBJ2-1; the D gene could be TRBD1 or TRBD2 (5 bases each). V shed 5 bases and J shed 10 bases, with 18 bases lying between them. Germline-derived CDR1 and CDR2 are SGHAT and FQNNGV. The CDR3 contains 14 residues. The chain's CDR3 is CASSIGTARGEQFF. DNA for the CDR3: TGTGCCAGCAGCATAGGGACGGCGAGGGGAGAGCAGTTCTTC.

This clonotype has a count of ten or more. V and J are TRBV7-2 and TRBJ1-4; no reliable D call. The CDR3 is 12 residues long. From germline, CDR1 is SGHTA and CDR2 FQGNSA. V lost 3 bases and J 4 bases, leaving 3 bases between the germline ends. CDR3: CASSLFNEKLFF. The CDR3 region has the DNA TGTGCCAGCAGCTTGTTTAATGAAAAACTGTTTTTT.

This sequence joins TRBV5-5 and TRBJ2-3, with D possibly TRBD2 on 5 matching bases. The ends were cut back, 2 bases at V and 6 bases at J, with 10 bases in the middle. Per the germline V gene, CDR1 is SGHKS and CDR2 is YYEKEE (reference sequence). The CDR3 runs to 13 residues. The chain's CDR3 is CASSFDRGDTQYF. The CDR3 nucleotides are TGTGCCAGCAGCTTTGACCGCGGGGATACGCAGTATTTT.

The chain employs TRBV6-2 or TRBV6-3 and TRBJ2-4, with 9 positions matching TRBD2. From germline, CDR1 is MNHEY and CDR2 SVGEGT. The trim removed 5 bases at V and 9 bases at J, leaving 8 bases unmatched. The CDR3 totals 14 residues. CDR3 amino acids: CASSEVAGEGIQYF. The CDR3 bases are TGTGCCAGCAGTGAAGTAGCGGGAGAGGGCATTCAGTACTTC.

As for this clonotype: Without the conserved terminal phenylalanine or tryptophan, this CDR3 likely stems from a read error. The chain combines TRBV6-5 with TRBJ2-1; the match to TRBD2 covers 10 bases. This CDR3 comprises 15 residues. Germline assignment: CDR1 MNHEY and CDR2 SVGAGI. The DNA for the CDR3 is TGTACCAGCAGGCAAACTAGCGGGATATACAATGAGCAGTTCTCC. The encoded protein is CTSRQTSGIYNEQFS.

This clonotype was seen at least ten times. The chain combines TRBV6-2 or TRBV6-3 with TRBJ1-1; D is undetermined. The CDR3 sequence is 13 residues long. V lost 6 bases and J 1 base, leaving 9 bases between the germline ends. In germline, CDR1 is MNHEY, CDR2 SVGEGT. The CDR3 bases are TGTGCCAGCAGGGGCACAACGAACACTGAAGCTTTCTTT. This codes for CASRGTTNTEAFF.

This clonotype was seen a few times. V is TRBV29-1 and J is TRBJ2-1; TRBD2 might be the D (5 bases). With 5 bases removed from V and 11 bases from J, the gap between germline ends came to 22 bases. Germline CDR1 is SQVTM and CDR2 is ANQGSEA. The CDR3 length is 14 residues. CDR3 DNA: TGCAGCGTTCTTACTCGGGGTTCGGCTAGTAAGCAGTTCTTC. Translated, it gives CSVLTRGSASKQFF.

This clonotype was observed many times. The chain links TRBV18 to TRBJ2-7; 12 bases map to TRBD1. The CDR3 has 13 residues. J was trimmed by 11 bases and V by 2 bases; bases with no gene match: 4. Per the germline V gene, CDR1 is KGHSH and CDR2 is LQKENI. The CDR3 region has the DNA TGTGCCAGCTCACCAGGGACAGGGGGCAATAAGTACTTC. This gives the protein CASSPGTGGNKYF.

This clonotype was seen only a few times. The chain joins TRBV10-3 to TRBJ2-5; a possible D gene is TRBD2 (5 bases). This CDR3 is built from 15 residues. The germline V and J ends were trimmed by 10 bases and 4 bases, with 22 bases remaining between them. Germline V gene data show CDR1 as ENHRY and CDR2 as SYGVKD. The CDR3 nucleotides read TGTGCCACACGCCCATCCGGCCCCGAGGGAGAGACCCAGTACTTC. Encoded protein: CATRPSGPEGETQYF.

This clonotype was counted ten times or more. J is TRBJ2-1 and V is TRBV29-1; D is ambiguous. CDR1 is SQVTM, CDR2 ANQGSEA, per germline. This CDR3 has 12 residues. The CDR3 reads CSAQSSYNEQFF. In DNA form, the CDR3 reads TGCAGTGCGCAGAGCTCCTACAATGAGCAGTTCTTC.

This clonotype came up many times. The rearrangement uses TRBV7-2 and TRBJ2-1, with a possible D match to TRBD1 (5 bases). CDR1 and CDR2 from the germline V gene are SGHTA and FQGNSA. The V gene lost 5 bases and the J gene lost 6 bases, with 14 bases spanning the gap. The CDR3 contains 14 residues. The CDR3 here is CASSQGVGLNEQFF. CDR3 DNA: TGTGCCAGCAGCCAAGGGGTTGGCCTCAATGAGCAGTTCTTC.

At least ten counts were recorded for this clonotype. The chain uses TRBV5-1 and TRBJ2-7; D remains ambiguous. Germline CDR1 reads SGHRS; CDR2 reads YFSETQ. Trimming removed 0 bases from V and 2 bases from J, with 12 bases in between. This CDR3 spans 15 amino acids. CDR3 sequence (DNA): TGCGCCAGCAGCTTGGATGTGGCGGATACCTACGAGCAGTACTTC. This sequence encodes CASSLDVADTYEQYF.

The table lists this clonotype with many counts. The V gene is TRBV9, the J gene TRBJ2-7; TRBD2 matches 10 bases. Germline-derived CDR1 and CDR2 are SGDLS and YYNGEE. The ends lost 3 bases at V and 0 bases at J; junction bases unmatched: 6. There are 16 residues in the CDR3. CDR3 sequence: CASSAPGTSDSYEQYF. The CDR3 coding sequence is TGTGCCAGCAGCGCTCCCGGGACTAGCGACTCCTACGAGCAGTACTTC.

At least ten counts were recorded for this clonotype. The V gene is TRBV27, the J gene TRBJ2-5, with a weak D call TRBD2 (6 bases). CDR1 is MNHEY and CDR2 is SMNVEV in the germline V gene (reference sequence). The CDR3 runs to 15 residues. V dropped 5 bases and J dropped 1 base, with 14 bases sitting between them. CDR3 DNA sequence: TGTGCCAGCAGTCTGCTGGGACTGGGCCAAGAGACCCAGTACTTC. The encoded protein is CASSLLGLGQETQYF.

Ten or more counts support this clonotype. The limits of the CDR3 on the DNA are not certain, so only TCRdb's listed CDR3 is given. The chain employs TRBV7-3 and TRBJ2-1; the table's D call of TRBD1 was not tested on the DNA. Both ends counted, the CDR3 spans 15 residues. Germline lookup yields CDR1 SGHTA and CDR2 FQGTGA. CDR3: CASSLEVARGTGKFF.

This clonotype was seen more than once but under ten times. The rearrangement joins TRBV3-1 to TRBJ2-7; TRBD2 is a possible D gene (5 bases). V gave up 6 bases and J gave up 6 bases, with 12 bases separating them. Per the germline V gene, CDR1 is LGHDT and CDR2 is YNNKEL (reference sequence). The CDR3 sequence is 12 residues long. In DNA form, the CDR3 reads TGTGCCAGCAGGATCGAAAGCGGCGAGCAGTACTTC. Translated, it gives CASRIESGEQYF.

This clonotype was detected many times. V gene TRBV20-1 combines with J gene TRBJ2-1; a weak D match, TRBD1 (6 bases). Trimming cost V 5 bases and J 0 bases, with 14 bases left between them. In germline, CDR1 is DFQATT, CDR2 SNEGSKA (reference sequence). The CDR3 loop spans 15 amino acids. CDR3: CSALDRQSSYNEQFF. In DNA, the CDR3 is TGCAGTGCTCTTGACAGGCAGAGCTCCTACAATGAGCAGTTCTTC.

This clonotype was seen many times. The chain employs TRBV29-1 and TRBJ2-2; a weak D match, TRBD1 (6 bases). This CDR3 is 15 amino acids long. Between the trimmed V and J ends, which lost 4 bases and 1 base, there was a span of 13 bases. CDR1 and CDR2 (germline): SQVTM, ANQGSEA. DNA for the CDR3: TGCAGCGTTGCACCCGGGGACAAGAACACCGGGGAGCTGTTTTTT. Encoded protein: CSVAPGDKNTGELFF.

Many counts were recorded for this clonotype. V usage is TRBV7-9 and J usage is TRBJ2-5; no clear D. V was pared by 2 bases and J by 5 bases, with 18 bases between. The CDR3 is 16 amino acids. The germline V gene has CDR1 SEHNR and CDR2 FQNEAQ (reference sequence). CDR3 protein: CASSLKYQKGGETQYF. The CDR3 nucleotides are TGTGCCAGCAGCTTAAAGTATCAGAAGGGCGGCGAGACCCAGTACTTC.

This clonotype has only a few counts. The chain recombines TRBV10-1 with TRBJ2-3; possibly TRBD1 or TRBD2 for D (5 bases each). Per germline, CDR1 WNHNN and CDR2 SYGVQD (reference sequence). CDR3 length: 13 residues. Trimming left V 5 bases short and J 6 bases short, with 12 bases between. The CDR3 sequence is CASSRDVRDTQYF. The CDR3 region has the DNA TGCGCCAGCAGTCGGGACGTGCGGGATACGCAGTATTTT.

This clonotype was picked up a small number of times. One base away lies a much larger clone, so this may be a sequencing read error. The chain employs TRBV5-6 and TRBJ2-1, with TRBD2 as a possible D gene (6 bases). The CDR3 contains 16 residues. V was trimmed by 4 bases and J by 6 bases, leaving 20 bases between them. The germline V gene has CDR1 SGHDT and CDR2 YYEEEE. The chain's CDR3 is CASSHFGAGRFNEQFF. CDR3 coding DNA: TGTGCCAGCAGCCACTTCGGGGCAGGGAGGTTCAATGAGCAGTTCTTC.